The next 11 T cell receptor beta chains were all read from a single sample in a study of blood T cells in healthy people across ages. A second PCR, run for roughly 7 to 12 cycles, used a sample-barcoded 5' primer plus a J-beta primer mix. TCRdb used MiXCR to reprocess the 5' RACE reads, holding one entry per CDR3 protein. The table includes around 850,000 distinct CDR3 sequences, under 40% detected once. Specimen: blood. The source is a man aged 18 to 30 in good health.

The genes are TRBV5-6 and TRBJ1-6; D gene ambiguous. Germline V gene sequence: CDR1 SGHDT, CDR2 YYEEEE. The V end was cut by 4 bases, the J end by 11 bases, with 16 bases between. This CDR3 contains 14 residues. As DNA, the CDR3 is TGTGCCAGCAGCCCTCCGGTGGAGGGAACACCCCTCCACTTT. It yields the protein CASSPPVEGTPLHF.

Only a few counts were recorded for this clonotype. V is TRBV27 and J is TRBJ2-7, with TRBD1 identical over 10 bases. Germline V lookup: CDR1 MNHEY, CDR2 SMNVEV (reference sequence). The ends lost 5 bases at V and 5 bases at J; junction bases unmatched: 12. The CDR3 runs to 16 residues. CDR3 sequence (DNA): TGTGCCAGCAGTCCCGAGACAGGGGGCGGAAAACACGAGCAGTACTTC. This encodes CASSPETGGGKHEQYF.

In nucleotides, the CDR3 is TGCGCCAGCAGCCATGAATATCAGCGGGACAGACGAAATGAAAAACTGTTTTTT. Protein product: CASSHEYQRDRRNEKLFF. J is TRBJ1-4 and V is TRBV4-3; 7 bases map to TRBD1. The CDR3 totals 18 residues. With 3 bases clipped from V and 5 bases from J, the junction kept 15 bases outside the gene matches. From germline, CDR1 is LGHNA and CDR2 YSLEER.

Only one count was recorded for this clonotype. The genes are TRBV30 and TRBJ1-1; no reliable D call. Germline CDR1 GTSNPN, CDR2 SVGIG (reference sequence). CDR3 length equals 14 residues. V shed 2 bases and J shed 4 bases, with 14 bases lying between them. The CDR3 nucleotides are TGTGCCTGGAGTCTAAGAACGGGAGTCACTGAAGCTTTCTTT. Amino acids: CAWSLRTGVTEAFF. The entire variable domain, with the rest obtained from reference TRBV30 and TRBJ1-1, is as follows: SQTIHQWPATLVQPVGSPLSLECTVEGTSNPNLYWYRQAAGRGLQLLFYSVGIGQISSEVPQNLSASRPQDRQFILSSKKLLLSDSGFYLCAWSLRTGVTEAFFGQGTRLTVV.

Only a few counts were recorded for this clonotype. The V gene is TRBV3-1, the J gene TRBJ2-3, with 10 bases identical to TRBD2. Germline CDR1 is LGHDT and CDR2 is YNNKEL (reference sequence). This CDR3 region has 16 residues. The J segment lost 5 bases and the V segment lost 7 bases, leaving 12 bases of the junction unmatched. CDR3 loop: CASTPGERGGRDTQYF. DNA of the CDR3: TGTGCCAGCACCCCTGGGGAGCGGGGGGGAAGAGATACGCAGTATTTT.

CDR3: CASSFLDSSTNTGELFF. The CDR3, as DNA: TGTGCCAGCAGCTTTCTGGACAGTTCGACGAACACCGGGGAGCTGTTTTTT. The chain uses TRBV2 and TRBJ2-2; D perhaps matches TRBD1 (6 bases). CDR1 is SNHLY, CDR2 FYNNEI, per germline. This CDR3 contains 17 residues. Trimming removed 6 bases at V and 0 bases at J, with 17 bases between.

This clonotype has a handful of counts. The genes are TRBV12-3 or TRBV12-4 and TRBJ1-6, with unresolved D. The CDR3 length is 15 residues. The V and J ends lost 3 bases and 7 bases respectively, with 13 bases between them. The CDR3 DNA is TGTGCCAGCAGTTTCGGTGAACTCGCGAATTCACCCCTCCACTTT. It specifies CASSFGELANSPLHF.

Only a few counts were recorded for this clonotype. This rearrangement joins TRBV29-1 to TRBJ2-2; 9 bases match TRBD2. There are 15 residues in the CDR3. Germline CDR1 SQVTM, CDR2 ANQGSEA. V dropped 7 bases and J dropped 4; count of bases not matched to a gene: 10. The CDR3 DNA is TGCAGCGCCGCTAGCGGGGTTCCCGGCACCGGGGAGCTGTTTTTT. It encodes CSAASGVPGTGELFF.

J is TRBJ1-2 and V is TRBV6-5, with 8 bases lining up with TRBD1. The V gene end was trimmed by 5 bases and the J gene end by 4 bases; junction bases not matched to a gene: 6. Germline CDR1 and CDR2: MNHEY and SVGAGI. The CDR3 covers 14 residues. CDR3 in DNA: TGTGCCAGCAGTACGGCCGACAGGGGCTATGGCTACACCTTC. Protein: CASSTADRGYGYTF.

On this clonotype: One end of the junction varies from germline; a read error may be responsible. The J gene is TRBJ2-5, the V gene TRBV9; 13 bases are shared with TRBD2. The DNA end is a closer match to TRBJ2-7, so the J assignment may be wrong. Per the germline V gene, CDR1 is SGDLS and CDR2 is YYNGEE. There are 16 residues in the CDR3. The CDR3 spells CASSAQLAGGTYEQYF. DNA of the CDR3: TGTGCCAGTAGCGCACAACTAGCGGGAGGGACCTACGAGCAGTACTTC.

The chain combines TRBV4-2 with TRBJ2-1; D remains unclear. The V and J ends lost 0 bases and 2 bases respectively, with 11 bases between them. CDR1 is LGHNA, CDR2 YNFKEQ, per germline. This CDR3 has 16 amino acids. The CDR3 here is CASSQDLSTPYNEQFF. The CDR3 nucleotides read TGTGCCAGCAGCCAAGATCTGAGCACACCCTACAATGAGCAGTTCTTC.